This T cell receptor (beta chain) comes out of a study of shared clonotypes between healthy human individuals. Whole-study results and caveats: Sampling covered blood only; tissue repertoires likely differ.

V lost 0 bases, J lost 4 bases, and 9 bases lay in between. The germline V gene has CDR1 GTSNPN and CDR2 SVGIG (reference sequence). The CDR3 covers 13 residues. Concerning this clone itself: What it binds is unknown.

Without sorting, samples used some 84 million PBMCs for genomic DNA. The sequencing of unsorted PBMC DNA took place on ten immunoSEQ deep assay plates. Clones were read by immunoSEQ multiplex PCR, and TCRdb kept only the in-frame ones, dropping some. Among about 490,000 clones listed, roughly four fifths were seen once. The rearrangement uses TRBV30 and TRBJ2-5; D not resolved. The source is a woman between 35 and 50 years old in good health. Some clones in this sample may be carry-over from other donors' samples. Sequencing was done on a sample of PBMCs. The CDR3 loop reads CAWSVRVVETQYF. CDR3 nucleotides: TGTGCCTGGAGTGTTCGGGTCGTAGAGACCCAGTACTTC.